The subject of this entry is one TCR beta chain. Trimming removed 5 bases from V and 7 bases from J; junction bases left unmatched: 12. CDR3 size: 17 residues. From germline, CDR1 is MNHEY and CDR2 SMNVEV (reference sequence). Participants' own reports of clinical history determined their cohort assignment. Methods used by the authors: Reference gene primers were amplified, and this amplification served to estimate nucleated cell counts. Assay used: immunoSEQ multiplex PCR; TCRdb lists only in-frame clones, some missing. V and J calls and clone size are those listed in that table; D and trimming were worked out from the DNA. The sample has a few hundred thousand clones, less than 90% seen once; the top ten hold about 4.9%. The data were taken from a study of blood T cell repertoires in COVID-19.

The chain links TRBV27 to TRBJ2-1; 12 nucleotides match TRBD2. Sequencing was carried out using PBMCs or T cells enriched from blood (not recorded which). The origin of this receptor is a woman aged 45-59 years who had recovered from COVID-19. The CDR3 here is CASSPSRLAGVWNEQFF. In DNA form, the CDR3 reads TGTGCCAGCAGTCCTTCCCGACTAGCGGGAGTTTGGAATGAGCAGTTCTTC.